The 28 T cell receptor beta chains reported below all come from one sample, sequenced in a study of blood T cell repertoires in COVID-19. Clones were read by immunoSEQ multiplex PCR, and TCRdb kept only the in-frame ones, dropping some. This table has some 22,000 clones, more than 75% appearing once. Sequenced sample: peripheral blood. These TCRs come from a human donor with active COVID-19. The donor label of this sample is uncertain.

The V call is TRBV10-1, the J call TRBJ1-1, with TRBD1 as a possible D gene (5 bases). This CDR3 comprises 13 residues. Deletions cut 0 bases from V and 6 bases from J, with 8 bases between. The germline V gene encodes CDR1 WNHNN and CDR2 SYGVQD (reference sequence). This CDR3 reads CASSESGGAEAFF. CDR3 bases: TGCGCCAGCAGTGAGTCCGGGGGAGCTGAAGCTTTCTTT.

The chain has TRBV6-5 and TRBJ1-1, with D perhaps matching TRBD1 (6 bases). This CDR3 is built from 15 residues. The V gene lost 10 bases and the J gene lost 0 bases, with 18 bases spanning the gap. The V gene's germline CDR1 is MNHEY and CDR2 SVGAGI. In nucleotides, the CDR3 is TGTGCCACGATACTTCCGGGACAACTGAACACTGAAGCTTTCTTT. It is translated as CATILPGQLNTEAFF.

The gene calls are TRBV2 and TRBJ2-6, with TRBD1 matching 7 bases. The CDR3 has 14 amino acids. Germline lookup yields CDR1 SNHLY and CDR2 FYNNEI. Trimming at V came to 7 bases and at J to 4 bases, leaving 4 bases not matched to a gene. The CDR3 nucleotides are TGTGCCAGCAAGGGGGCTGGAGGGGCCAACGTCCTGACTTTC. Its protein is CASKGAGGANVLTF.

The chain links TRBV5-4 to TRBJ2-7; 9 bases map to TRBD1. With 0 bases clipped from V and 6 bases from J, the junction kept 1 base outside the gene matches. The germline V gene encodes CDR1 SGHNT and CDR2 YYREEE (reference sequence). The CDR3 contains 13 residues. This chain's CDR3 is CASSLGDRAEQYF. The CDR3, as DNA: TGTGCCAGCAGCTTGGGGGACAGGGCCGAGCAGTACTTC.

The V gene is TRBV3-1 (or the pseudogene TRBV3-2), the J gene TRBJ1-1; no clear D. Trimming took off 4 bases at V and 1 base at J, with 13 bases between the two ends. This CDR3 comprises 15 residues. The germline V gene has CDR1 LGHDT and CDR2 YNNKEL (reference sequence). In DNA form, the CDR3 reads TGTGCCAGCAGCCCAACCGGGGTGGGGAACACTGAAGCTTTCTTT. Its translation is CASSPTGVGNTEAFF.

This chain links TRBV5-5 with TRBJ2-5; D not certain. Germline-derived CDR1 and CDR2 are SGHKS and YYEKEE (reference sequence). The CDR3 loop spans 14 amino acids. Trimming removed 2 bases from V and 3 bases from J, with 11 bases in between. CDR3 nucleotides: TGTGCCAGCAGCTTAATTAACTCGGAAGAGACCCAGTACTTC. Amino acid sequence: CASSLINSEETQYF. The entire variable domain, with the rest obtained from reference TRBV5-5 and TRBJ2-5, is as follows: DAGVTQSPTHLIKTRGQQVTLRCSPISGHKSVSWYQQVLGQGPQFIFQYYEKEERGRGNFPDRFSARQFPNYSSELNVNALLLGDSALYLCASSLINSEETQYFGPGTRLLVL.

The chain links TRBV19 to TRBJ1-2; D is ambiguous. Trimming removed 1 base at V and 0 bases at J, with 9 bases between. CDR1 is LNHDA, CDR2 SQIVND, per germline (reference sequence). This CDR3 is built from 15 residues. The CDR3 region has the DNA TGTGCCAGTAGTATAGTTAGGGAGACTAACTATGGCTACACCTTC. It is translated as CASSIVRETNYGYTF.

The chain uses TRBV19 and TRBJ2-3, with 8 bases lining up with TRBD1. V shed 7 bases and J 2 bases; nucleotides not matched to a gene: 8. This CDR3 spans 15 amino acids. Germline CDR1 is LNHDA and CDR2 is SQIVND (reference sequence). The CDR3 coding sequence is TGTGCCAGTACGACGGCAGGGGGCCTCACAGATACGCAGTATTTT. It is translated as CASTTAGGLTDTQYF.

The V gene is TRBV6-5, the J gene TRBJ2-1; 9 bases agree with TRBD1. V shed 4 bases, J shed 5 bases, and the junction held 9 bases outside the gene matches. The CDR3 extends over 16 amino acids. The germline gives CDR1 MNHEY, CDR2 SVGAGI. The CDR3 sequence: CASSSLGTGKNNEQFF. The CDR3 DNA reads TGTGCCAGCAGTTCTCTCGGGACAGGGAAGAACAATGAGCAGTTCTTC.

The rearrangement uses TRBV19 and TRBJ2-7; 10 positions agree with TRBD1. Looked up from germline, CDR1 is LNHDA and CDR2 is SQIVND (reference sequence). This CDR3 is 15 amino acids long. V dropped 9 bases and J dropped 0; count of bases not matched to a gene: 8. The CDR3 loop reads CASWPGQGSSYEQYF. In DNA form, the CDR3 reads TGTGCCAGCTGGCCGGGACAGGGGAGCTCCTACGAGCAGTACTTC.

This clone came up once. The gene calls are TRBV6-5 and TRBJ1-1, with D hard to call. Germline V lookup: CDR1 MNHEY, CDR2 SVGAGI. Trimming stripped 4 bases from V and 3 bases from J, with 15 bases between. The CDR3 has 15 amino acids. CDR3 residues: CASSLRQGGHTEAFF. The CDR3 DNA sequence: TGTGCCAGCAGTTTGAGACAAGGAGGGCACACTGAAGCTTTCTTT.

The chain couples TRBV3-1 (or the pseudogene TRBV3-2) to TRBJ2-7, with D possibly matching TRBD1 (5 bases). CDR3 length equals 12 residues. From germline, CDR1 is LGHDT and CDR2 YNNKEL (reference sequence). V was trimmed by 6 bases and J by 5 bases, leaving 11 bases between them. The CDR3 DNA reads TGTGCCAGCAGTCAGCAGGGTAACGAGCAGTACTTC. This encodes CASSQQGNEQYF.

The chain combines TRBV7-8 with TRBJ2-7; 8 bases are shared with TRBD1. Germline V gene lookup returns CDR1 SGHVS and CDR2 FQNEAQ. The CDR3 is 16 amino acids. Trimming at V came to 5 bases and at J to 4 bases, leaving 13 bases not matched to a gene. DNA for the CDR3: TGTGCCAGCAGCCTTCCCTCCCGGGACAGGTCTTACGAGCAGTACTTC. Its protein product is CASSLPSRDRSYEQYF.

The chain links TRBV20-1 to TRBJ1-1, with 7 bases lining up with TRBD1. With 3 bases clipped from V and 7 bases from J, the junction kept 11 bases outside the gene matches. Germline CDR1 and CDR2: DFQATT and SNEGSKA (reference sequence). CDR3 length: 14 amino acids. The CDR3 nucleotides read TGCAGTGCTAGTGGGGACTTGGGACAGTATGAAGCTTTCTTT. As protein: CSASGDLGQYEAFF.

This chain uses TRBV27 with TRBJ2-7; 7 bases map to TRBD2. This CDR3 contains 10 residues. Per germline, CDR1 MNHEY and CDR2 SMNVEV (reference sequence). CDR3 sequence (DNA): TGTGGGTGGGAGGGCTACGAGCAGTACTTC. The encoded protein is CGWEGYEQYF.

This clone was counted only a few times. The chain carries TRBV10-3 and TRBJ1-4; D unresolved. The CDR3 runs 14 residues. From germline, CDR1 is ENHRY and CDR2 SYGVKD. Trimming left V 3 bases short and J 5 bases short, with 10 bases between. The CDR3 region has the DNA TGTGCCATCAGTGATCCCGCCGGGAATGAAAAACTGTTTTTT. Translation gives CAISDPAGNEKLFF.

In its sample, this clone was seen once. The V gene is TRBV7-8, the J gene TRBJ2-7; 9 bases map to TRBD1. The length of the CDR3 is 16 residues. The germline V gene encodes CDR1 SGHVS and CDR2 FQNEAQ. V lost 2 bases, J lost 2 bases, and 7 bases stayed unmatched. In DNA form, the CDR3 reads TGTGCCAGCAGCTTAACCCCCGGGACAGGGACCTACGAGCAGTACTTC. This translates into CASSLTPGTGTYEQYF.

The gene calls are TRBV7-3 and TRBJ1-6; the D gene is possibly TRBD1 (5 bases). Germline CDR1 SGHTA, CDR2 FQGTGA. There are 18 residues in the CDR3. The germline V and J ends were trimmed by 4 bases and 0 bases, with 16 bases remaining between them. CDR3: CASSYRLSRGSYNSPLHF. CDR3 coding DNA: TGTGCCAGCAGCTATCGACTCTCAAGGGGCTCCTATAATTCACCCCTCCACTTT.

This chain joins TRBV5-5 and TRBJ2-2; possibly TRBD1 for D (5 bases). Germline V gives CDR1 SGHKS, CDR2 YYEKEE (reference sequence). V was trimmed by 4 bases and J by 3 bases, leaving 10 bases between them. CDR3 length: 14 residues. The CDR3 nucleotides are TGTGCCAGCAGCCCCACCAGGGACACCGGGGAGCTGTTTTTT. It translates to CASSPTRDTGELFF.

This chain uses TRBV19 with TRBJ2-3, with 8 bases matching TRBD2. Germline V gives CDR1 LNHDA, CDR2 SQIVND (reference sequence). This CDR3 is 14 amino acids long. Losses at the gene ends were 4 bases for V and 5 bases for J; bases not matched to a gene: 5. Here the CDR3 DNA reads TGTGCCAGTAGTAGCGGACTAGCCCAAGATACGCAGTATTTT. Its protein product is CASSSGLAQDTQYF. Using reference TRBV19 and TRBJ2-3 for the parts outside the CDR3, the full variable domain is DGGITQSPKYLFRKEGQNVTLSCEQNLNHDAMYWYRQDPGQGLRLIYYSQIVNDFQKGDIAEGYSVSREKKESFPLTVTSAQKNPTAFYLCASSSGLAQDTQYFGPGTRLTVL.

The chain is built from TRBV5-4 and TRBJ2-3; the D is unclear. V gave up 0 bases and J gave up 1 base, with 18 bases separating them. This CDR3 comprises 18 residues. The germline V gene has CDR1 SGHNT and CDR2 YYREEE (reference sequence). The CDR3 spells CASSLALQLAFGTDTQYF. CDR3 bases: TGTGCCAGCAGCTTGGCCTTGCAACTCGCCTTTGGCACAGATACGCAGTATTTT.

This clone appeared once. The chain links TRBV7-2 to TRBJ2-7; D is perhaps TRBD2 (6 bases). The germline V and J ends were trimmed by 1 base and 1 base, with 11 bases remaining between them. Germline CDR1 is SGHTA and CDR2 is FQGNSA. This CDR3 comprises 15 residues. The CDR3 DNA reads TGTGCCAGCAGCTTAGTAGAGGAGGGGTCCTACGAGCAGTACTTC. Its protein is CASSLVEEGSYEQYF.

J is TRBJ1-2 and V is TRBV27; 7 positions agree with TRBD1. From germline, CDR1 is MNHEY and CDR2 SMNVEV (reference sequence). Trimming at V came to 0 bases and at J to 6 bases, leaving 7 bases not matched to a gene. The CDR3 covers 15 residues. CDR3 amino acids: CASSLSRQGFDGYTF. In nucleotides, the CDR3 is TGTGCCAGCAGTTTATCGAGACAGGGCTTCGATGGCTACACCTTC.

This chain joins TRBV28 and TRBJ2-7; 11 bases fit TRBD1. Germline CDR1 and CDR2: MDHEN and SYDVKM. This CDR3 region has 16 residues. The ends lost 5 bases at V and 2 bases at J; junction bases unmatched: 8. CDR3 bases: TGTGCCAGCAGTCCCCCTGCGGGACAGGGGGCCTACGAGCAGTACTTC. As protein: CASSPPAGQGAYEQYF.

V usage is TRBV4-1 and J usage is TRBJ2-7; no clear D gene. V dropped 1 base and J dropped 2 bases, with 6 bases sitting between them. CDR1 is MGHRA and CDR2 is YSYEKL in the germline V gene. The CDR3 has 13 amino acids. The CDR3 region is CASSQAVAYEQYF. CDR3 in DNA: TGCGCCAGCAGCCAAGCTGTAGCCTACGAGCAGTACTTC.

The chain couples TRBV5-1 to TRBJ1-5; D may be TRBD1 (6 bases). The V and J ends lost 2 bases and 0 bases respectively, with 9 bases between them. Germline CDR1 is SGHRS and CDR2 is YFSETQ. This CDR3 is built from 15 residues. CDR3 sequence: CASSLQGNSNQPQHF. The DNA for the CDR3 is TGCGCCAGCAGCTTACAGGGAAATAGCAATCAGCCCCAGCATTTT.

V usage is TRBV1 and J usage is TRBJ2-5; the DNA was not compared with TRBD2, the D call given in the table. TRBV1 is a pseudogene segment. This CDR3 spans 18 amino acids. The CDR3 nucleotides are TGCACCAGCAGCCAACGCCCTAGCGGATGCAGTGTCGGAGAGACCCAGTACTTC. This translates into CTSSQRPSGCSVGETQYF.

The gene calls are TRBV3-1 (or the pseudogene TRBV3-2) and TRBJ1-4, with a weak D call TRBD1 (5 bases). Trimming cost V 4 bases and J 2 bases, with 17 bases left between them. The CDR3 totals 17 residues. CDR1 is LGHDT and CDR2 is YNNKEL in the germline V gene (reference sequence). Here the CDR3 DNA reads TGTGCCAGCAGCCCTTGGGGGGGAAAGTCGACTAATGAAAAACTGTTTTTT. Translation: CASSPWGGKSTNEKLFF.